A single sample is the source of the 2 T cell receptor beta chains below, sequenced in a study of T-cell reconstitution after alpha-beta-depleted transplantation in children. Preparation of the TCRbeta library involved a method that used unique molecular identifiers. TCRdb ran MiXCR on the PCR reads and lists one entry per CDR3 protein. The sample yields fewer than 400,000 distinct CDR3 sequences, about 20% seen once. This material consisted of PBMCs from the stem cell graft donor, taken from the stem cell graft. The receptors come from a human donor who donated a stem cell graft to a child with acute myeloid leukemia.

This clonotype occurred many times. The chain links TRBV20-1 to TRBJ2-2, with D perhaps matching TRBD2 (6 bases). The CDR3 sequence is 13 residues long. V was clipped by 6 bases and J by 7 bases, with 15 bases between them. In germline, CDR1 is DFQATT, CDR2 SNEGSKA (reference sequence). The CDR3 coding sequence is TGCAGTGCCATCAGCGGGCTGGGCGGGGAGCTGTTTTTT. Amino acids: CSAISGLGGELFF.

J is TRBJ2-7 and V is TRBV20-1, with TRBD2 identical over 7 bases. CDR1 DFQATT and CDR2 SNEGSKA come from the germline V gene (reference sequence). CDR3 length: 14 residues. V was pared by 3 bases and J by 2 bases, with 7 bases of the junction left unmatched. Here the CDR3 DNA reads TGCAGTGCTAGTTGGCTAGCGGAGGCCTACGAGCAGTACTTC. Protein sequence: CSASWLAEAYEQYF.